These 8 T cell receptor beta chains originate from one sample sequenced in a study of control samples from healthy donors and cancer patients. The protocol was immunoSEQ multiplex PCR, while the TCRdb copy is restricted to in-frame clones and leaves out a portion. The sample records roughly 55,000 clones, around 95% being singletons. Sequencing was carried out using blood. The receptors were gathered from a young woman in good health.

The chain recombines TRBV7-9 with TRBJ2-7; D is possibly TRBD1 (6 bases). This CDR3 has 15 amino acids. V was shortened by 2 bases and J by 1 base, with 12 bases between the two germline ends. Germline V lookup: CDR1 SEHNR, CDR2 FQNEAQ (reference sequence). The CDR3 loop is CASSLTSGESYEQYF. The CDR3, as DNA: TGTGCCAGCAGCTTAACGTCAGGGGAGTCCTACGAGCAGTACTTC.

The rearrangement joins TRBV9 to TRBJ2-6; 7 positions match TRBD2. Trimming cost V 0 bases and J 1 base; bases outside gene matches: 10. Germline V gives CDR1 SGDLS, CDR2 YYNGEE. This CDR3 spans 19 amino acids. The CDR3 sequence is CASSVAGVGEGSGANVLTF. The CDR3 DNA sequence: TGTGCCAGCAGCGTAGCTGGAGTGGGGGAGGGGTCTGGGGCCAACGTCCTGACTTTC. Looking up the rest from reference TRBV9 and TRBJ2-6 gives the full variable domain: DSGVTQTPKHLITATGQRVTLRCSPRSGDLSVYWYQQSLDQGLQFLIQYYNGEERAKGNILERFSAQQFPDLHSELNLSSLELGDSALYFCASSVAGVGEGSGANVLTFGAGSRLTVL.

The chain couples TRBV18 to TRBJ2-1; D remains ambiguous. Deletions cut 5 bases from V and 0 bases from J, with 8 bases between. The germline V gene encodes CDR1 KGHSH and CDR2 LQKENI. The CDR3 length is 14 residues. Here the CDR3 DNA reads TGTGCCAGCTCAGGTCAGAGCTCCTACAATGAGCAGTTCTTC. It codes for CASSGQSSYNEQFF.

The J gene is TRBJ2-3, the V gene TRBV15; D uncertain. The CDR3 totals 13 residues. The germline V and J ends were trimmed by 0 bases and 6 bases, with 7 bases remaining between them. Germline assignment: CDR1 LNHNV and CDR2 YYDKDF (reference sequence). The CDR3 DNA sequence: TGTGCCACCAGCAGAGACGTTGGGGATACGCAGTATTTT. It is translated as CATSRDVGDTQYF.

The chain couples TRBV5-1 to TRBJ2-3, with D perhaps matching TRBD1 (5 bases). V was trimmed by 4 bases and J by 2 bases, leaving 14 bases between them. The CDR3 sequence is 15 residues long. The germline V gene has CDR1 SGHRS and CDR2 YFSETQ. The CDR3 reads CASSPTGHPTDTQYF. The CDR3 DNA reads TGCGCCAGCAGCCCGACCGGACACCCCACAGATACGCAGTATTTT.

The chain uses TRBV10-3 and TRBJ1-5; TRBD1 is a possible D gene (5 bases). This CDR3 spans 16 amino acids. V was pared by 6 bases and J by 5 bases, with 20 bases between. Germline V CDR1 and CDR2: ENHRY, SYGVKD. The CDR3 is CAISGRHSLGDQPQHF. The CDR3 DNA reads TGTGCCATCAGCGGGAGACATTCCCTGGGGGATCAGCCCCAGCATTTT.

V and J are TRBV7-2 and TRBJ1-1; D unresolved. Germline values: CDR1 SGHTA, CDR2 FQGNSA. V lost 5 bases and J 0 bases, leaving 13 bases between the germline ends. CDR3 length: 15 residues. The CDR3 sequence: CASSRWEGLNTEAFF. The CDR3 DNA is TGTGCCAGCAGCCGCTGGGAGGGCCTGAACACTGAAGCTTTCTTT. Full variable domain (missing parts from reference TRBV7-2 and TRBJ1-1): GAGVSQSPSNKVTEKGKDVELRCDPISGHTALYWYRQSLGQGLEFLIYFQGNSAPDKSGLPSDRFSAERTGGSVSTLTIQRTQQEDSAVYLCASSRWEGLNTEAFFGQGTRLTVV.

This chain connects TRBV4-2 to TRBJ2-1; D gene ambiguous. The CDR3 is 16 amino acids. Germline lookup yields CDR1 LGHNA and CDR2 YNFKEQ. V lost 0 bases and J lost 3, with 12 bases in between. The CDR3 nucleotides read TGTGCCAGCAGCCAAGAAGTGGCGGATTTCTACAATGAGCAGTTCTTC. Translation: CASSQEVADFYNEQFF.